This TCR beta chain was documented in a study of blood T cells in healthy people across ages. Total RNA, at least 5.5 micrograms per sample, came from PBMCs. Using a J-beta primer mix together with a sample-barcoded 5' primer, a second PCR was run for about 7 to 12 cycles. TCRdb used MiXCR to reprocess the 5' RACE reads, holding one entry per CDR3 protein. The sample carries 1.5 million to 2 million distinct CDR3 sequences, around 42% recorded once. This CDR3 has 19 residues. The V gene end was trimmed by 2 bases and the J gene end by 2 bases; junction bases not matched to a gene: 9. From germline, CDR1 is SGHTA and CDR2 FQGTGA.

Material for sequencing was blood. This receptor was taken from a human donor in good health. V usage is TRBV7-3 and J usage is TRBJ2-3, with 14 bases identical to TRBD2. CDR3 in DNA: TGTGCCAGCAGCTTAGGGCCGGGACTAGCGGGGGTCCACACAGATACGCAGTATTTT. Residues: CASSLGPGLAGVHTDTQYF.